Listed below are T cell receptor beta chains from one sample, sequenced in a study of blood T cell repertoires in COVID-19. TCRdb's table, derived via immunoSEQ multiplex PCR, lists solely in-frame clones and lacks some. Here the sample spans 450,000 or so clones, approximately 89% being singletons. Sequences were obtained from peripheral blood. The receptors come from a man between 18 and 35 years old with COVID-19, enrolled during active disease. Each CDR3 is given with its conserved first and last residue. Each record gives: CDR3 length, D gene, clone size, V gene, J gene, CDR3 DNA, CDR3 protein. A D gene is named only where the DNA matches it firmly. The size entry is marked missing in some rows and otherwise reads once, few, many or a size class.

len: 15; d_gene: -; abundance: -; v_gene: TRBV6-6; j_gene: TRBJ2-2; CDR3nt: TGTGCCGGCAGCCCCGGGCAGGCGGGTACCGGGGAGCTGTTTTTT; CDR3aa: CAGSPGQAGTGELFF
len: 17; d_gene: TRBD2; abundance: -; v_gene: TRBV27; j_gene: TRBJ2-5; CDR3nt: TGTGCCAGCAGCCCTATGCGGGGGGCGGGAGATCGGGAGACCCAGTACTTC; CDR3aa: CASSPMRGAGDRETQYF
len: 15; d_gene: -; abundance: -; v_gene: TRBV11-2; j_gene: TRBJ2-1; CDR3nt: TGTGCCAGCAGCACGAGGGAGGGGGGCAGCAATGAGCAGTTCTTC; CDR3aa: CASSTREGGSNEQFF
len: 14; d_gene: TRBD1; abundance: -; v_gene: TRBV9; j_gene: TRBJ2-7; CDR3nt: TGTGCCAGCAGCGTAGGGGACAGGCCCTACGAGCAGTACTTC; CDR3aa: CASSVGDRPYEQYF
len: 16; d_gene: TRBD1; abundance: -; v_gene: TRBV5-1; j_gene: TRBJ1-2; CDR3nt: TGCGCCAGCAGCGGGGACAGGGGCCTGGGAAACTATGGCTACACCTTC; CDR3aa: CASSGDRGLGNYGYTF
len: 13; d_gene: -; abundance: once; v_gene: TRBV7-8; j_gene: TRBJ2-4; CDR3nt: TGTGCCAGCAGCCCGGGACACGGGGACATTCAGTACTTC; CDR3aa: CASSPGHGDIQYF
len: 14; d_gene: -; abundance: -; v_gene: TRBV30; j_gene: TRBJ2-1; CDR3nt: TGTGCCTGGAATTCAGGGGTGGGGTCAATGGAGCAGTTCTTC; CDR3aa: CAWNSGVGSMEQFF
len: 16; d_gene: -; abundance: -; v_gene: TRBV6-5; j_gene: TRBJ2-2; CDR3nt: TGTGCCAGCAGTTTGACCGGGACACGGACTACCGGGGAGCTGTTTTTT; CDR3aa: CASSLTGTRTTGELFF
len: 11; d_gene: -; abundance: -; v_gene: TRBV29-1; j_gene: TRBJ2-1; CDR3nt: TGCAGCGTTGTGGGCGCCCCCGGTGGGTTCTTC; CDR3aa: CSVVGAPGGFF
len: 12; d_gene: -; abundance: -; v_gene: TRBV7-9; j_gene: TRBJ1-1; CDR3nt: TGTGCCAGCGAGGCACCGAACACTGAAGCTTTCTTT; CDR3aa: CASEAPNTEAFF
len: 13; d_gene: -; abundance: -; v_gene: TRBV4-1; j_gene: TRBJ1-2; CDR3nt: TGCGCCAGCAGCCACGGGGATAACTATGGCTACACCTTC; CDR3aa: CASSHGDNYGYTF
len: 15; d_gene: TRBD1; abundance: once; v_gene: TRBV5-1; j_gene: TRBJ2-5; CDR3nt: TGCGCCAGCAGCTTGGAGGGACAGATTTTAGAGACCCAGTACTTC; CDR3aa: CASSLEGQILETQYF
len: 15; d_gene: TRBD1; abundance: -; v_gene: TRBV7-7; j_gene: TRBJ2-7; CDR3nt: TGTGCTAGCGCCACGACCGGGACAGGGGTCAACGAGCAGTACTTC; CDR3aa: CASATTGTGVNEQYF
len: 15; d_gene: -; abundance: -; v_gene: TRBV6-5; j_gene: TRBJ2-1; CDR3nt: TGTGCCAGCAGGAAGGGGGAAAGCTCCTACAATGAGCAGTTCTTC; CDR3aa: CASRKGESSYNEQFF
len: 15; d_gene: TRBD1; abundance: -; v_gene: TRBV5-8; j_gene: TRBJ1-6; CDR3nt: TGTGCCAGCAGCTTTTACCAGGGGGTGGTTTCACCCCTCCACTTT; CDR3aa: CASSFYQGVVSPLHF
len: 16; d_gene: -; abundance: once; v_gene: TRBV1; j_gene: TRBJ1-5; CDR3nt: TGCACCAGCAGCCAAGCGGCACAATACTACAATCAGCCCCAGCATTTT; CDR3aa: CTSSQAAQYYNQPQHF
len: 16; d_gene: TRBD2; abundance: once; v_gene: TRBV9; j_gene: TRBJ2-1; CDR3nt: TGTGCCAGCAGCGTAGACCCTAGCGGGCTGTACAATGAGCAGTTCTTC; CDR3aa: CASSVDPSGLYNEQFF
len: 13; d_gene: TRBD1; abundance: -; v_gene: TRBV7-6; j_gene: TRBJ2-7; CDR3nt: TGTGCCAGCAGCTTGGGACAGAGGTACGAGCAGTACTTC; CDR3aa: CASSLGQRYEQYF
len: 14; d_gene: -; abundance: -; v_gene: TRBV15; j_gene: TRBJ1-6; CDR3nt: TGTGCCACCAGCAGAGATTACAATAATTCACCCCTCCACTTT; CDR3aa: CATSRDYNNSPLHF
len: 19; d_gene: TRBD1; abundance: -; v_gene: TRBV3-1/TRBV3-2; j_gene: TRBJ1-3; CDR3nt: TGTGCCAGCAGCCAACTCGGGACAGGGAGGTTGTATGCTGGAAACACCATATATTTT; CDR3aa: CASSQLGTGRLYAGNTIYF
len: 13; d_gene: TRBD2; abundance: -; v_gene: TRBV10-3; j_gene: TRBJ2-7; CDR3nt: TGTGCCATCAGAGAGAGCGGGGTCTACGAGCAGTACTTC; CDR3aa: CAIRESGVYEQYF
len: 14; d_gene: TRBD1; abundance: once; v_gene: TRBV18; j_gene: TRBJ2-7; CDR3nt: TGTGCCAGCTCACCCCGGGACAGCCCCTACGAGCAGTACTTC; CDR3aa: CASSPRDSPYEQYF
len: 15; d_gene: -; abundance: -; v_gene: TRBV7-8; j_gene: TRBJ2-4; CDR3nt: TGTGCCAGCAGCTTAGCGGCGGGAAGGATGAACATTCAGTACTTC; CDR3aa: CASSLAAGRMNIQYF
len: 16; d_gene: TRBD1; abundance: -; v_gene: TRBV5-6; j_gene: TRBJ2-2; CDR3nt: TGTGCCAGCAGCCGACGCGACAGGGGGAACACCGGGGAGCTGTTTTTT; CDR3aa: CASSRRDRGNTGELFF
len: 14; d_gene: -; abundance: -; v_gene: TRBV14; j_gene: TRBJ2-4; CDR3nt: TGTGCCAGCAGCCAAGCAGGGGCCAAAAACATTCAGTACTTC; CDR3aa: CASSQAGAKNIQYF
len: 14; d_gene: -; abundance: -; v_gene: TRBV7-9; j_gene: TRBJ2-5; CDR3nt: TGTGCCAGCAACGAACGAGGTAGTGGGGAGACCCAGTACTTC; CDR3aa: CASNERGSGETQYF
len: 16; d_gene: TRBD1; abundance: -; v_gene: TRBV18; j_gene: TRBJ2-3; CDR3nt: TGTGCCAGCTCACCAATGGGACAGGGGAGCACAGATACGCAGTATTTT; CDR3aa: CASSPMGQGSTDTQYF
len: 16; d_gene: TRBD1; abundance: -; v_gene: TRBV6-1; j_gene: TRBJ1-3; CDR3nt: TGTGCCAGCAGTGTTGCACAGGGGGGGACTGGAAACACCATATATTTT; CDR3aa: CASSVAQGGTGNTIYF
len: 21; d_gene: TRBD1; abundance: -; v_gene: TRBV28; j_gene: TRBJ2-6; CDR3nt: TGTGCCAGCAGCTCACAGGGGTTGCGCCCGACAGTTGACTCTGGGGCCAACGTCCTGACTTTC; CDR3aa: CASSSQGLRPTVDSGANVLTF
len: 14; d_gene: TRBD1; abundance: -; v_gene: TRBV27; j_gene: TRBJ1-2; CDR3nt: TGTGCCAGCAGTGTGACAGGGGGGTACTATGGCTACACCTTC; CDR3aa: CASSVTGGYYGYTF
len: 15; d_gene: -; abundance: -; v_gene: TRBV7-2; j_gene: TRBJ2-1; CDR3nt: TGTGCCAGCAGCCCCGCCTCCAGCTCCTACAATGAGCAGTTCTTC; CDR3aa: CASSPASSSYNEQFF
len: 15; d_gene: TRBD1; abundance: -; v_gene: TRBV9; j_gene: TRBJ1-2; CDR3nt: TGTGCCAGCAGCGCCTCCGGGACAGGGGGGTTTGGCTACACCTTC; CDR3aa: CASSASGTGGFGYTF
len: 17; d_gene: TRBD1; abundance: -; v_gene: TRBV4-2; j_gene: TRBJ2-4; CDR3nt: TGTGCCAGCAGCCAGGGACAGGGGATTGAACCCAAAAACATTCAGTACTTC; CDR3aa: CASSQGQGIEPKNIQYF
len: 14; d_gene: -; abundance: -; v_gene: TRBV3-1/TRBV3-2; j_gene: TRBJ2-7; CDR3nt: TGTGCCAGCAGCCAAGTCGAGGGTATTGGCGAGCAGTACTTC; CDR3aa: CASSQVEGIGEQYF
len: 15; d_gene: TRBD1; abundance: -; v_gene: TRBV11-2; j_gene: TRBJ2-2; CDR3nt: TGTGCCAGCAGCCCCGGGACAGGGGTAACCGGGGAGCTGTTTTTT; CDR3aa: CASSPGTGVTGELFF
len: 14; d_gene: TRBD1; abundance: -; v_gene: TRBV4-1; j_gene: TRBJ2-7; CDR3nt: TGCGCCAGCAGCCCTGGGACAGGGACCTACGAGCAGTACTTC; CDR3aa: CASSPGTGTYEQYF
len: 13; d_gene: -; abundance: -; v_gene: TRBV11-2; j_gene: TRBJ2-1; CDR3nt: TGTGCCAGCAGCATCGACAGGTACAATGAGCAGTTCTTC; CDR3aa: CASSIDRYNEQFF
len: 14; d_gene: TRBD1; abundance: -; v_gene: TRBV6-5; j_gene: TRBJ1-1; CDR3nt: TGTGCCAGCATTCCACCAGGGGGCGGGGCTGAAGCTTTCTTT; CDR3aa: CASIPPGGGAEAFF
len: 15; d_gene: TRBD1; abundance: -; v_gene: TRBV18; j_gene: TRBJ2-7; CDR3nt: TGTGCCAGCTCTCCCGGACAGGGAATACAGAACGAGCAGTACTTC; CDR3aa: CASSPGQGIQNEQYF
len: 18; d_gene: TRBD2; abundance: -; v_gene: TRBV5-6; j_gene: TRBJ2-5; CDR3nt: TGTGCCAGCATAAAAAGGGCCAGCGGGAGGTGGGGACAAGAGACCCAGTACTTC; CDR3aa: CASIKRASGRWGQETQYF
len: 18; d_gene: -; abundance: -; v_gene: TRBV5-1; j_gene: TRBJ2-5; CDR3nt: TGCGCCAGCAGCTTGGGTGTGAATGCCGGATCCGCAGGGGAGACCCAGTACTTC; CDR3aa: CASSLGVNAGSAGETQYF
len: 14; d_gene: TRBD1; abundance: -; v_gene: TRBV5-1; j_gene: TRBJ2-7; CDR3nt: TGCGCCAGCAGTTTAAGACAGGGCGGGTACGAGCAGTACTTC; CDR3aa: CASSLRQGGYEQYF
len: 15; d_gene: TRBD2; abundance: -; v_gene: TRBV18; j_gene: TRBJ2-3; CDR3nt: TGTGCCAGCTCACCGGGACTAGCGGAGTCAGATACGCAGTATTTT; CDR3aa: CASSPGLAESDTQYF